The clone carrying this T cell receptor beta chain has just one count. The sample holds other DNA sequences that translate to the same CDR3. This specimen belongs to a study of blood T cell repertoires in COVID-19. Clones were sequenced by immunoSEQ multiplex PCR, and TCRdb holds only the in-frame ones, with some missing. The repertoire holds approximately 200,000 clones, with around four fifths as singletons. The CDR3 contains 13 residues. The germline gives CDR1 SGHRS, CDR2 YFSETQ. Between the trimmed V and J ends, which lost 0 bases and 5 bases, there was a span of 8 bases. The TCR originated in a woman aged 55-69 years who had recovered from COVID-19. The sequencing input was peripheral blood. The chain carries TRBV5-1 and TRBJ1-1; a possible D gene is TRBD1 (5 bases). The CDR3 region has the DNA TGCGCCAGCAGCTTGGGCGGGGGGACTGAAGCTTTCTTT. Protein: CASSLGGGTEAFF.